Following are 9 T cell receptor beta chains from one sample sequenced in a study of T-cell reconstitution after alpha-beta-depleted transplantation in children. Unique molecular identifiers featured in how the TCRbeta library was prepared. TCRdb re-called the PCR reads with MiXCR, one entry per CDR3 protein. The sample has 600,000 to 700,000 distinct CDR3 sequences, around 14% seen once. The sample in question was PBMCs, obtained before TCRalphabeta/CD19-depleted stem cell transplant. Every receptor here comes from a girl aged 2 to 9 with congenital amegakaryocytic thrombocytopenia, due to receive a stem cell transplant.

A few counts support this clonotype. The chain uses TRBV7-8 and TRBJ2-3; 7 bases are shared with TRBD2. The CDR3 is 15 amino acids. The V gene end was trimmed by 5 bases and the J gene end by 3 bases; junction bases not matched to a gene: 8. The germline CDR1 and CDR2 sequences are SGHVS and FQNEAQ. For the CDR3, the DNA is TGTGCCAGCAGCCTATCGGGGGGTGTGACAGATACGCAGTATTTT. The encoded protein is CASSLSGGVTDTQYF. The complete variable domain, with remaining parts taken from reference TRBV7-8 and TRBJ2-3, reads GAGVSQSPRYKVAKRGQDVALRCDPISGHVSLFWYQQALGQGPEFLTYFQNEAQLDKSGLPSDRFFAERPEGSVSTLKIQRTQQEDSAVYLCASSLSGGVTDTQYFGPGTRLTVL.

At least ten counts were recorded for this clonotype. The chain uses TRBV9 and TRBJ2-1, with a tentative D call TRBD2 (6 bases). Trimming took off 2 bases at V and 8 bases at J, with 20 bases between the two ends. Germline V gene lookup returns CDR1 SGDLS and CDR2 YYNGEE. The length of the CDR3 is 16 residues. This CDR3 is CASSVFGLPRGDEQFF. In nucleotides, the CDR3 is TGTGCCAGCAGCGTCTTTGGACTACCGAGAGGCGATGAGCAGTTCTTC.

This clonotype was found many times. J is TRBJ2-1 and V is TRBV6-5; 7 bases fit TRBD2. Germline V gene sequence: CDR1 MNHEY, CDR2 SVGAGI. The CDR3 is made up of 18 amino acids. V lost 2 bases to trimming and J lost 4 bases; unmatched junction nucleotides: 14. The CDR3 DNA reads TGTGCCAGCAGTTACGGTGGGGGAGCGGGGCGGTCGTACAATGAGCAGTTCTTC. Amino acid sequence: CASSYGGGAGRSYNEQFF.

This clonotype was observed many times. This chain joins TRBV5-1 and TRBJ1-6; D possibly corresponds to TRBD1 (6 bases). CDR1 SGHRS and CDR2 YFSETQ come from the germline V gene. Trimming removed 0 bases at V and 7 bases at J, with 14 bases between. The CDR3 loop spans 16 amino acids. The CDR3, as DNA: TGCGCCAGCAGCTTGGATATGGGGGCCCCAAATTCACCCCTCCACTTT. This encodes CASSLDMGAPNSPLHF.

This chain links TRBV20-1 with TRBJ2-5; 7 bases agree with TRBD1. The CDR3 has 13 amino acids. CDR1 is DFQATT and CDR2 is SNEGSKA in the germline V gene (reference sequence). J was trimmed by 5 bases and V by 6 bases; bases with no gene match: 9. CDR3 DNA sequence: TGCAGTGCCACCGACAGGGAGTTTGAGACCCAGTACTTC. It encodes CSATDREFETQYF.

CDR3 sequence (DNA): TGTGCCAGCAGCCAAGCCCTACCATTCTACCAAGAGACCCAGTACTTC. As protein: CASSQALPFYQETQYF. The V and J genes are TRBV4-2 and TRBJ2-5; D ambiguous. The length of the CDR3 is 16 residues. The ends were cut back, 1 base at V and 0 bases at J, with 12 bases in the middle. From germline, CDR1 is LGHNA and CDR2 YNFKEQ.

This clonotype was seen many times. The chain recombines TRBV20-1 with TRBJ2-1; 12 bases are shared with TRBD2. V gave up 2 bases and J gave up 2 bases; unmatched junction bases: 7. Germline V gene data show CDR1 as DFQATT and CDR2 as SNEGSKA (reference sequence). The length of the CDR3 is 17 residues. Here the CDR3 DNA reads TGCAGTGCTAGATTGGCTAGCGGGAGGGGAACCTACAATGAGCAGTTCTTC. As protein: CSARLASGRGTYNEQFF.

This clonotype occurred many times. The chain uses TRBV20-1 and TRBJ2-5; TRBD2 might be the D (5 bases). The CDR3 contains 14 residues. V shed 0 bases and J shed 5 bases, with 13 bases lying between them. Germline V lookup: CDR1 DFQATT, CDR2 SNEGSKA (reference sequence). The CDR3 nucleotides read TGCAGTGCTAGAGATCCGGCAGCGGCCGAGACCCAGTACTTC. This codes for CSARDPAAAETQYF.

The rearrangement links TRBV12-3 or TRBV12-4 to TRBJ2-2; no clear D gene. This CDR3 region has 12 residues. V was pared by 7 bases and J by 1 base, with 4 bases between. The CDR3 DNA sequence: TGTGCCAGCACAGGGAACACCGGGGAGCTGTTTTTT. It yields the protein CASTGNTGELFF.